Listed below are T cell receptor beta chains from one sample, sequenced in a study of beta chain features in type 1 diabetes. Profiling relied on immunoSEQ multiplex PCR, and the TCRdb table lists in-frame clones only, not all of them. The sample includes about 360,000 clones, roughly 12% seen only once; the top ten take around 0.02%. Specimen: naive CD4+ T cells from blood. The origin of the receptors is a young man in good health. Each CDR3 is given with its conserved first and last residue. Fields, in order: D gene, J gene, V gene, clone size, CDR3 DNA, CDR3 protein. A D gene is named only where the DNA matches it firmly. Rows give clone size only sometimes, using once, few, many, or a class for an expanded clone.

D: TRBD2
J: TRBJ2-1
V: TRBV25-1
size: few
DNA: TGTGCCAGCAGTGAATGGGGACTAGCGGGAGGGTTTACCAATGAGCAGTTCTTC
CDR3: CASSEWGLAGGFTNEQFF

D: NA
J: TRBJ1-4
V: TRBV6-5
size: NA
DNA: TGTGCCAGCAGTTGGACAGCAACTAATGAAAAACTGTTTTTT
CDR3: CASSWTATNEKLFF

D: TRBD1
J: TRBJ1-5
V: TRBV5-5
size: few
DNA: TGTGCCAGCAGGCGGACAGGGGCACTCAGTCAGCCCCAGCATTTT
CDR3: CASRRTGALSQPQHF

D: NA
J: TRBJ2-7
V: TRBV28
size: few
DNA: TGTGCCAGCAGTTTGAAGCCATACGAGCAGTACTTC
CDR3: CASSLKPYEQYF

D: TRBD2
J: TRBJ2-5
V: TRBV25-1
size: NA
DNA: TGTGCCAGCAGTGAAACTAGCGGGAGAAGAGAGACCCAGTACTTC
CDR3: CASSETSGRRETQYF

D: TRBD2
J: TRBJ2-3
V: TRBV4-3
size: few
DNA: TGCGCCAGCAGCCCGAAAACAACTAGCGGGATGGTCGCAGATACGCAGTATTTT
CDR3: CASSPKTTSGMVADTQYF

D: NA
J: TRBJ1-1
V: TRBV19
size: NA
DNA: TGTGCCAGTAGTATAGCGGGGGGCCGAATGGGAACTGAAGCTTTCTTT
CDR3: CASSIAGGRMGTEAFF

D: NA
J: TRBJ1-2
V: TRBV2
size: NA
DNA: TGTGCCAGCAGCAGGGATTTCTATGGCTACACCTTC
CDR3: CASSRDFYGYTF

D: TRBD1
J: TRBJ2-7
V: TRBV4-2
size: few
DNA: TGTGCCAGCAGCCAAATCTCCGGACAGGGGTTATACGAGCAGTACTTC
CDR3: CASSQISGQGLYEQYF

D: TRBD2
J: TRBJ2-3
V: TRBV29-1
size: NA
DNA: TGCAGCGTTGAAAGAGGACTAGTGGGTACGCAGTATTTT
CDR3: CSVERGLVGTQYF

D: TRBD1
J: TRBJ1-5
V: TRBV30
size: NA
DNA: TGTGCCTGGAGTGTTCGATGGGACAGCCTAAATCAGCCCCAGCATTTT
CDR3: CAWSVRWDSLNQPQHF

D: TRBD2
J: TRBJ2-1
V: TRBV4-2
size: NA
DNA: TGTGCCAGCAGCCAAGAGTCCCCTAGCGGGAGACTCGATGAGCAGTTCTTC
CDR3: CASSQESPSGRLDEQFF

D: NA
J: TRBJ2-1
V: TRBV4-3
size: few
DNA: TGCGCCAGCAGCCAAACGGACTTACCCTACAATGAGCAGTTCTTC
CDR3: CASSQTDLPYNEQFF

D: NA
J: TRBJ1-6
V: TRBV7-3
size: NA
DNA: TGTGCCAGCAGGACGGCGGCGGATAATTCACCCCTCCACTTT
CDR3: CASRTAADNSPLHF

D: TRBD1
J: TRBJ2-5
V: TRBV10-3
size: NA
DNA: TGTGCCATCAGGGCAGGGGGCGCGGGGGAGACCCAGTACTTC
CDR3: CAIRAGGAGETQYF

D: TRBD2
J: TRBJ2-2
V: TRBV5-1
size: few
DNA: TGCGCCAGCAGCTCAATAAGCGGGGGGGCCGGGGAGCTGTTTTTT
CDR3: CASSSISGGAGELFF

D: TRBD2
J: TRBJ2-3
V: TRBV11-1
size: NA
DNA: TGTGCCAGCAGACGCGGCCTAGCGGGGGGGCACGATACGCAGTATTTT
CDR3: CASRRGLAGGHDTQYF

D: NA
J: TRBJ2-3
V: TRBV11-2
size: few
DNA: TGTGCCAGCAGCTTAGACGTGGGAGGACCGGGTCGGGATACGCAGTATTTT
CDR3: CASSLDVGGPGRDTQYF

D: NA
J: TRBJ1-1
V: TRBV6-8
size: NA
DNA: TGTGCCAGCAGTTACTTCACAGGGAACACTGAAGCTTTCTTT
CDR3: CASSYFTGNTEAFF

D: NA
J: TRBJ2-2
V: TRBV27
size: NA
DNA: TGTGCCAGCAGTTCCGGGACAAAAAACACCGGGGAGCTGTTTTTT
CDR3: CASSSGTKNTGELFF

D: NA
J: TRBJ1-1
V: TRBV6-5
size: NA
DNA: TGTGCCAGCAGTTCCAACAGGGACACTGAAGCTTTCTTT
CDR3: CASSSNRDTEAFF

D: NA
J: TRBJ1-2
V: TRBV5-4
size: NA
DNA: TGTGCCAGCACGGTGGGGGGAATCTATGGCTACACCTTC
CDR3: CASTVGGIYGYTF

D: NA
J: TRBJ2-7
V: TRBV7-2
size: few
DNA: TGTGCCAGCAGCTTAGACAGCTTTAGCTCCTACGAGCAGTACTTC
CDR3: CASSLDSFSSYEQYF

D: NA
J: TRBJ2-7
V: TRBV7-8
size: NA
DNA: TGTGCCAGCAGCCACAGGTCGGGCTCCTCCGAGCAGTACTTC
CDR3: CASSHRSGSSEQYF

D: NA
J: TRBJ1-5
V: TRBV7-2
size: few
DNA: TGTGCCAGCAGCTTCACAGGAAATAGCAATCAGCCCCAGCATTTT
CDR3: CASSFTGNSNQPQHF

D: NA
J: TRBJ2-1
V: TRBV27
size: NA
DNA: TGTGCCAGCAGTTTATTCCAGCGGTCCTACAATGAGCAGTTCTTC
CDR3: CASSLFQRSYNEQFF

D: TRBD2
J: TRBJ2-1
V: TRBV28
size: NA
DNA: TGTGCCAGCAGTTTAACTAGCGGCCTACCATACAATGAGCAGTTCTTC
CDR3: CASSLTSGLPYNEQFF

D: TRBD2
J: TRBJ2-5
V: TRBV19
size: NA
DNA: TGTGCCAGTAGTGTGACGACTAGCGGCTGGCCCCAGTACTTC
CDR3: CASSVTTSGWPQYF

D: NA
J: TRBJ2-1
V: TRBV19
size: few
DNA: TGTGCCAGTGGCAGGGGTTGGGATGAGCAGTTCTTC
CDR3: CASGRGWDEQFF

D: NA
J: TRBJ1-1
V: TRBV18
size: few
DNA: TGTGCCAGCTCACTCAAACAGGGAGAACTACTTGAAGCTTTCTTT
CDR3: CASSLKQGELLEAFF

D: TRBD1
J: TRBJ1-2
V: TRBV29-1
size: few
DNA: TGCAGCGTTGAACCCGGGACAGGGCATGGCTACACCTTC
CDR3: CSVEPGTGHGYTF

D: NA
J: TRBJ1-5
V: TRBV4-1
size: few
DNA: TGCGCCAGCAGCCAAGCCTTAAGCTATCAGCCCCAGCATTTT
CDR3: CASSQALSYQPQHF

D: NA
J: TRBJ2-5
V: TRBV7-6
size: few
DNA: TGTGCCAGCAGCTTCGTACAGAACCAAGAGACCCAGTACTTC
CDR3: CASSFVQNQETQYF

D: TRBD2
J: TRBJ2-3
V: TRBV6-5
size: few
DNA: TGTGCCAGCAGTTACAAAGGACTAGAGGGAAATACGCAGTATTTT
CDR3: CASSYKGLEGNTQYF

D: NA
J: TRBJ2-2
V: TRBV6-6
size: few
DNA: TGTGCCAGCAGCTCCGCGGGGGCAGCGCACACCGGGGAGCTGTTTTTT
CDR3: CASSSAGAAHTGELFF

D: TRBD2
J: TRBJ2-7
V: TRBV28
size: NA
DNA: TGTGCCAGCAGTTTATTTCTTCGGACTAGCGGACCCATAACCTACGAGCAGTACTTC
CDR3: CASSLFLRTSGPITYEQYF

D: NA
J: TRBJ2-7
V: TRBV27
size: few
DNA: TGTGCCAGCAAGACGGGGACCTACGAGCAGTACTTC
CDR3: CASKTGTYEQYF

D: TRBD1
J: TRBJ2-1
V: TRBV6-5
size: NA
DNA: TGTGCCAGCAGCACAGGACAGGATCACGAGCAGTTCTTC
CDR3: CASSTGQDHEQFF

D: NA
J: TRBJ2-3
V: TRBV6-4
size: few
DNA: TGTGCCAGCAGCCCAGAAGGGGGTACAGATACGCAGTATTTT
CDR3: CASSPEGGTDTQYF